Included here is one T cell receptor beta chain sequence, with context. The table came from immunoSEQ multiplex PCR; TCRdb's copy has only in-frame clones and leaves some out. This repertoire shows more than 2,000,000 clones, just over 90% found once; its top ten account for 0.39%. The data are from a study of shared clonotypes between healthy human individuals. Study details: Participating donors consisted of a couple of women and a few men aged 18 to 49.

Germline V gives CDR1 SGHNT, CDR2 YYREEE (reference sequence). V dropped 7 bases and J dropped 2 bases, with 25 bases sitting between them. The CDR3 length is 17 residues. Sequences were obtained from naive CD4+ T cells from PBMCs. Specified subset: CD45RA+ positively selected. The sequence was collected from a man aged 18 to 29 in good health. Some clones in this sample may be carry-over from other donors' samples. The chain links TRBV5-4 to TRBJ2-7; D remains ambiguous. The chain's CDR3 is CASGTGGAQSIAYEQYF. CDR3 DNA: TGTGCCAGCGGAACGGGCGGCGCACAAAGCATAGCCTACGAGCAGTACTTC.